This TCR beta chain was profiled in a study of cytomegalovirus exposure and HLA in healthy donors. The CDR3 is 15 residues long. Germline lookup yields CDR1 KGHSH and CDR2 LQKENI. V lost 6 bases and J lost 6; bases outside the gene matches: 8. The PCR made use of 60 Vbeta and 13 Jbeta primers. The data were produced by immunoSEQ multiplex PCR, yet TCRdb's version contains in-frame clones alone and is incomplete. The repertoire holds about 80,000 clones, with approximately 61% as singletons. Source material: PBMCs. The chain recombines TRBV18 with TRBJ1-6; the match to TRBD1 covers 7 bases. The TCR was taken from a woman in her 50s in good health and CMV-seropositive. This CDR3 reads CASSSTGQFNSPLHF. The CDR3 DNA follows: TGTGCCAGCTCGTCTACGGGACAGTTTAATTCACCCCTCCACTTT.